What follows is one TCR beta chain and its context. This clonotype was recorded only once. Its antigen is unknown. No base quality information exists; no much larger clone differs at one position. One read yields weak evidence. The CDR3 numbers 15 residues from cysteine through phenylalanine. CDR3 DNA only is kept here, 45 bases in frame from base 1. The V end gives up 0 bases and the J end 3 bases, leaving 2 bases in the junction not matched to a gene. The CDR1 and CDR2 encoded by the germline V gene are SGHRS and YFSETQ. RNA was extracted with the RNeasy kit and about 0.5 to 1 ug was reverse transcribed using random hexamers. The immunoSEQ multiplex PCR assay, covering 54 Vbeta and 13 Jbeta segments, was used to amplify TCR beta CDR3 regions. Bias from PCR amplification was corrected by using a synthetic template baseline for primer optimization and for computational correction. As for the original processing: Reads were annotated to V, D and J genes according to IMGT and were analyzed with immunoSEQ Analyzer, with only productive sequences retained. To calculate clonality, Shannon entropy was normalized by log2 of the number of productive unique sequences and then subtracted from one. For each patient and control, public and private clones were evaluated among the 100 most prevalent clones. A clone was defined as Susac-specific if it was absent from the healthy and MS cohorts, from some 1,100 published viral clones and from other ImmuneACCESS disease sequences. TCRdb ran its own pipeline on the public reads, namely fastp trimming at Q25 and MiXCR clone calling, and kept in-frame beta chains. Rows matching on CDR3 protein sequence are summarized as one entry with the most common DNA and genes. What appears here as the V and J calls and clone size reflects TCRdb's work, not the paper's. The sample includes about 130,000 distinct CDR3 sequences, with 90% to 95% observed a single time. The top ten clones comprise around 0.12% of the sample.

This sample was included in a study of CD8 T cells in Susac syndrome (dated by TCRdb to the late 2010s). For the study in its entirety: Repertoire sequencing was used to test whether CD8+ T cell activation and differentiation in Susac syndrome was antigen driven.

Peripheral blood CD8+ and CD4+ T cells from healthy donors, Susac syndrome patients and multiple sclerosis patients were profiled using high-throughput TCR beta sequencing. Healthy donors were included as age- and sex-matched controls. CD8+ TEMRA cells were enriched by FACS, while bulk CD8+ and CD4+ T cells were purified by magnetic negative isolation. Blood was collected in EDTA tubes and processed within 24 hours, with PBMCs isolated through density gradient centrifugation. PBMCs destined for TCR sequencing were cryopreserved in liquid nitrogen and later thawed in a 37 °C water bath. The sorted or isolated CD4+, CD8+ and CD8+ TEMRA cells had a purity of 90% or higher. What the authors observed across the whole study: The number of individuals in the TCR sequencing and HLA analysis was acknowledged as relatively small.

Specimen: CD4+ T cells from PBMCs. The source is a human donor in good health. The chain is made from TRBV5-1 and TRBJ2-1, with 8 bases matching TRBD1. DNA sequence: TGCGCCAGCAGCTTGGCAGGGGGCAACTACAATGAGCAGTTCTTC. It codes for CASSLAGGNYNEQFF.